This T cell receptor (beta chain) emerged from a study of OX40 agonist ivuxolimab in advanced cancers. Assay used: immunoSEQ multiplex PCR; TCRdb lists only in-frame clones, some missing. The sample shows tens of thousands of clones, around 87% of them seen only once. V was clipped by 5 bases and J by 2 bases; unmatched bases: 14. This CDR3 region has 17 residues. Germline values: CDR1 MGHRA, CDR2 YSYEKL. This sequence was found in an adult with an advanced solid tumor such as melanoma, head and neck, liver or kidney cancer. The starting material was CD4+ or CD8+ T cells sorted from blood, obtained in a trial of the OX40 agonist ivuxolimab. The rearrangement uses TRBV4-1 and TRBJ1-1, with TRBD1 identical over 7 bases. The CDR3 sequence is CASSKFSGGRDNTEAFF. The CDR3 region has the DNA TGCGCCAGCAGCAAATTTTCAGGGGGACGGGATAACACTGAAGCTTTCTTT.